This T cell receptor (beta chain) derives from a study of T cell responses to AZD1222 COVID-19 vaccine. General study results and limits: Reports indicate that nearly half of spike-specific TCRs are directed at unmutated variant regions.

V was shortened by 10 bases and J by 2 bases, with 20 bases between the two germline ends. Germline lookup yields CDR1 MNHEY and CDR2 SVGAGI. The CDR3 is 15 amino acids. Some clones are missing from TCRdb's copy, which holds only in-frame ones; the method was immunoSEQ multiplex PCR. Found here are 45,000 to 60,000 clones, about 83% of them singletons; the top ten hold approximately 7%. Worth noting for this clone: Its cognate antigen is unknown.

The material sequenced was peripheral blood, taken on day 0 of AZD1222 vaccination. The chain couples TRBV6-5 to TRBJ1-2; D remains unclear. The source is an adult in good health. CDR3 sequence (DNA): TGTGCCACCACCGTCGGTCAGGCCTCAAACTATGGCTACACCTTC. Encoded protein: CATTVGQASNYGYTF.